This passage covers 22 T cell receptor beta chains from one sample sequenced in a study of T cell responses to AZD1222 COVID-19 vaccine. Produced via immunoSEQ multiplex PCR; TCRdb's table is partial and in-frame only. This sample has roughly 190,000 clones, with approximately 91% found just once. Sample: peripheral blood, taken 28 days after the second AZD1222 dose. All receptors derive from an adult who received the AZD1222 COVID-19 vaccine.

This clone was recorded a few times. This sequence joins TRBV7-9 and TRBJ1-1, with D hard to call. The V end lost 7 bases, the J end lost 1 base, and 4 bases lay between the germline ends. Germline V lookup: CDR1 SEHNR, CDR2 FQNEAQ (reference sequence). The CDR3 sequence is 11 residues long. CDR3 amino acids: CASKANTEAFF. CDR3 nucleotide sequence: TGTGCCAGCAAGGCGAACACTGAAGCTTTCTTT.

This chain links TRBV5-3 with TRBJ2-7; either TRBD1 or TRBD2 may fit D (5 bases each). TRBV5-3 is placed among ORFs of uncertain function. This CDR3 spans 14 amino acids. V gave up 4 bases and J gave up 3 bases, with 14 bases separating them. Written as DNA, the CDR3 is TGTGCCAGAAGCATGGGACGGCTTGGCTACGAGCAGTACTTC. It is translated as CARSMGRLGYEQYF.

The V call is TRBV7-2, the J call TRBJ1-2, with D possibly matching TRBD1 (5 bases). The germline gives CDR1 SGHTA, CDR2 FQGNSA. The CDR3 spans 16 residues. V lost 5 bases to trimming and J lost 7 bases, with 23 bases between them. The CDR3 DNA follows: TGTGCCAGCAGCCCAGAGCCGGGACTCAAGGGTGGTGGCTACACCTTC. This translates into CASSPEPGLKGGGYTF.

This clone has just one count. This CDR3 is also generated by other DNA sequences in the sample. This rearrangement joins TRBV7-9 to TRBJ2-1; 9 bases map to TRBD1. J was trimmed by 0 bases and V by 3 bases; bases with no gene match: 0. The germline CDR1 and CDR2 sequences are SEHNR and FQNEAQ (reference sequence). The CDR3 sequence is 15 residues long. CDR3 sequence: CASSLGQGSYNEQFF. DNA for the CDR3: TGTGCCAGCAGCTTGGGACAGGGCTCCTACAATGAGCAGTTCTTC.

This sequence joins TRBV6-5 and TRBJ1-4, with 7 bases that match TRBD1. This CDR3 region has 15 residues. Trimming took 4 bases from V and 4 from J; bases not matched to a gene: 6. Germline CDR1 reads MNHEY; CDR2 reads SVGAGI. CDR3 amino acids: CASSWRGPGNEKLFF. The CDR3 DNA reads TGTGCCAGCAGTTGGAGGGGGCCAGGTAATGAAAAACTGTTTTTT.

The rearrangement uses TRBV12-5 and TRBJ1-2; 7 bases fit TRBD1. Unmatched junction bases numbered 9, after V lost 4 bases and J lost 1 base. CDR1 LGHNT and CDR2 FRNRAP come from the germline V gene. This CDR3 comprises 16 residues. This CDR3 reads CASGSPTGFYNYGYTF. The CDR3 DNA reads as TGTGCTAGTGGTTCACCGACAGGGTTTTATAACTATGGCTACACCTTC. The entire variable domain, with the rest obtained from reference TRBV12-5 and TRBJ1-2, is as follows: DARVTQTPRHKVTEMGQEVTMRCQPILGHNTVFWYRQTMMQGLELLAYFRNRAPLDDSGMPKDRFSAEMPDATLATLKIQPSEPRDSAVYFCASGSPTGFYNYGYTFGSGTRLTVV.

The genes are TRBV3-1 (or the pseudogene TRBV3-2) and TRBJ2-3, with a tentative D call TRBD2 (5 bases). V lost 1 base and J 4 bases, leaving 12 bases between the germline ends. This CDR3 region has 15 residues. The V gene's germline CDR1 is LGHDT and CDR2 YNNKEL (reference sequence). CDR3 region: CASSQVGPGSDTQYF. In DNA form, the CDR3 reads TGTGCCAGCAGCCAAGTCGGACCGGGATCAGATACGCAGTATTTT.

This sequence joins TRBV5-1 and TRBJ1-5; D is possibly TRBD1 (5 bases). Germline assignment: CDR1 SGHRS and CDR2 YFSETQ. The germline V and J ends were trimmed by 4 bases and 0 bases, with 11 bases remaining between them. This CDR3 is 15 amino acids long. The CDR3 region has the DNA TGCGCCAGCAGCCGACCAGGGAATAGCAATCAGCCCCAGCATTTT. It codes for CASSRPGNSNQPQHF.

This clone was recorded once. The CDR3 protein is CASSEDRGTTDTQYF. CDR3 nucleotide sequence: TGTGCCAGCAGTGAAGACAGGGGGACCACAGATACGCAGTATTTT. The gene calls are TRBV6-1 and TRBJ2-3; TRBD1 aligns across 8 bases. The CDR3 is made up of 15 amino acids. V trimming: 1 base; J trimming: 2 bases; junction bases outside the gene matches: 2. Germline V lookup: CDR1 MNHNS, CDR2 SASEGT.

This chain uses TRBV5-1 with TRBJ1-4, with D maybe TRBD1 (5 bases). Trimming shortened V by 0 bases and J by 4 bases, and 22 bases separated the two germline ends. Germline V gene lookup returns CDR1 SGHRS and CDR2 YFSETQ. The CDR3 has 19 amino acids. The CDR3 loop is CASSLVTRGSSPNNEKLFF. Here the CDR3 DNA reads TGCGCCAGCAGCTTGGTCACAAGGGGATCGAGTCCAAATAATGAAAAACTGTTTTTT.

This chain links TRBV27 with TRBJ2-5; D might be TRBD1 (5 bases). Deletions cut 3 bases from V and 2 bases from J, with 10 bases between. CDR1 is MNHEY, CDR2 SMNVEV, per germline (reference sequence). This CDR3 has 14 residues. The CDR3: CASSFSTAQETQYF. The CDR3 DNA reads as TGTGCCAGCAGTTTTTCGACAGCTCAAGAGACCCAGTACTTC.

The chain employs TRBV6-1 and TRBJ2-1, with D hard to call. CDR1 is MNHNS and CDR2 is SASEGT in the germline V gene. This CDR3 region has 11 residues. V lost 3 bases to trimming and J lost 5 bases, with 2 bases between them. The CDR3 bases are TGTGCCAGCAGTGATAACAATGAGCAGTTCTTC. This gives the protein CASSDNNEQFF.

The genes are TRBV5-1 and TRBJ2-3, with D perhaps TRBD2 (5 bases). V was trimmed by 0 bases and J by 6 bases, leaving 8 bases between them. Germline V lookup: CDR1 SGHRS, CDR2 YFSETQ. CDR3 length: 13 amino acids. The CDR3 DNA is TGCGCCAGCAGCTTGGTAGGAGGCGATACGCAGTATTTT. This codes for CASSLVGGDTQYF.

This chain joins TRBV4-2 and TRBJ2-7; TRBD2 matches at 7 bases. This CDR3 has 15 amino acids. Germline V gene data show CDR1 as LGHNA and CDR2 as YNFKEQ. V gave up 2 bases and J gave up 2 bases; unmatched junction bases: 6. CDR3 in DNA: TGTGCCAGCAGCCAAAGTCCAGCGGGACCCTACGAGCAGTACTTC. It specifies CASSQSPAGPYEQYF.

This sequence joins TRBV19 and TRBJ1-1; no reliable D call. This CDR3 has 13 amino acids. Trimming removed 5 bases from V and 1 base from J, with 8 bases in between. CDR1 and CDR2 (germline): LNHDA, SQIVND (reference sequence). CDR3 region: CASSWARNTEAFF. The CDR3 DNA is TGTGCCAGTAGTTGGGCAAGGAACACTGAAGCTTTCTTT.

This chain connects TRBV6-5 to TRBJ2-7; either TRBD1 or TRBD2 may fit D (5 bases each). Trimming stripped 6 bases from V and 4 bases from J, with 16 bases between. The CDR3 is 14 amino acids. The germline gives CDR1 MNHEY, CDR2 SVGAGI. CDR3 amino acids: CASRGPYAPYEQYF. In nucleotides, the CDR3 is TGTGCCAGCAGGGGACCCTACGCACCTTACGAGCAGTACTTC.

V and J are TRBV7-6 and TRBJ2-5, with D perhaps being TRBD1 or TRBD2 (6 bases each). CDR1 and CDR2 (germline): SGHVS, FNYEAQ. V gave up 3 bases and J gave up 4 bases, with 15 bases separating them. The CDR3 spans 15 residues. For the CDR3, the DNA is TGTGCCAGCAGCTTGGGTGTGGGGGGCATAGAGACCCAGTACTTC. It is translated as CASSLGVGGIETQYF.

The rearrangement links TRBV2 to TRBJ1-5; D not resolved. The CDR3 extends over 13 amino acids. The V and J ends lost 6 bases and 2 bases respectively, with 8 bases between them. Per germline, CDR1 SNHLY and CDR2 FYNNEI. This CDR3 reads CASRGYGNQPQHF. In DNA, the CDR3 is TGTGCCAGCAGGGGTTACGGCAATCAGCCCCAGCATTTT.

The V call is TRBV7-9, the J call TRBJ1-2, with no clear D. Trimming took off 1 base at V and 4 bases at J, with 7 bases between the two ends. Germline values: CDR1 SEHNR, CDR2 FQNEAQ (reference sequence). The CDR3 has 13 amino acids. CDR3 amino acids: CASSLEETYGYTF. CDR3 bases: TGTGCCAGCAGCTTAGAGGAGACCTATGGCTACACCTTC.

This chain uses TRBV29-1 with TRBJ1-6; unclear D gene. CDR1 is SQVTM and CDR2 is ANQGSEA in the germline V gene. Trimming took off 5 bases at V and 8 bases at J, with 16 bases between the two ends. The CDR3 extends over 14 amino acids. CDR3 coding DNA: TGCAGCGTTAGAGAGGTCGATGCGGATTCACCCCTCCACTTT. Its translation: CSVREVDADSPLHF.

DNA of the CDR3: TGTGCCACGAACAGGGTTCCCCTCTACGAGCAGTACTTC. Residues: CATNRVPLYEQYF. The chain uses TRBV24-1 and TRBJ2-7; D perhaps matches TRBD1 (6 bases). The CDR3 has 13 residues. V was pared by 10 bases and J by 3 bases, with 15 bases between. Germline V gene data show CDR1 as KGHDR and CDR2 as SFDVKD.

This chain uses TRBV10-3 with TRBJ1-6; the match to TRBD1 covers 10 bases. Trimming cost V 4 bases and J 7 bases; bases outside gene matches: 7. Germline values: CDR1 ENHRY, CDR2 SYGVKD. CDR3 size: 16 residues. The CDR3 nucleotides read TGTGCCATCAGTGCTAGACAGGGGGCAGGGAATTCACCCCTCCACTTT. The encoded protein is CAISARQGAGNSPLHF.